The T cell receptor beta chain under discussion was sequenced for a study of cytomegalovirus exposure and HLA in healthy donors. Study-level background: From HLA-typed donors, an early data release held around 85 million unique TCRs. The study's findings and limits: Several top significant clusters appeared, in a later analysis, to be linked to common viral pathogens.

PCR amplification relied on 60 Vbeta primers (plus 13 Jbeta primers). The assay was immunoSEQ multiplex PCR, and TCRdb's table has in-frame clones only and misses some. The table includes 37,000 or so clones, 81% detected once. Turning to this clone: Its specificity is unknown.

This receptor was identified in a woman in her thirties or forties in good health and CMV-seronegative. The sequencing input was PBMCs.

The CDR3 DNA is TGTGCCATCAGTGAGTCGCCGGGACTAGCGGGGGCCCCTTCTAATGAGCAGTTCTTC. The encoded protein is CAISESPGLAGAPSNEQFF. The chain recombines TRBV10-3 with TRBJ2-1; the match to TRBD2 covers 14 bases. Germline V gives CDR1 ENHRY, CDR2 SYGVKD. This CDR3 is built from 19 residues. The junction had 11 bases not matched to a gene; V was cut back by 0 bases and J by 7 bases.